The clone carrying this T cell receptor beta chain was picked up many times. The CDR3 end is not reached by the read, which stops 3 residues before it; the germline J gene fills it in. Repertoires were generated with immunoSEQ multiplex PCR, while TCRdb's copy carries only in-frame clones and drops some. Singletons are absent from the sample, which has tens of thousands of clones. This CDR3 contains 14 residues. Germline CDR1 LNHDA, CDR2 SQIVND (reference sequence). The ends lost 8 bases at V and 3 bases at J; junction bases unmatched: 9. The sample belongs to a study of T cell clonality in common variable immunodeficiency.

The V call is TRBV19, the J call TRBJ1-1, with 7 bases fitting TRBD1. Source material: peripheral blood mononuclear cells. The clonotype comes from a person aged 18 to 75 in good health. CDR3 protein: CASRTGEEYTEAFF. The sequenced part of the CDR3 DNA is TGTGCCAGTCGAACAGGGGAGGAGTACACTGAA.